This T cell receptor beta chain was obtained from a study of a mutant IDH1 vaccine in newly diagnosed glioma (dated by TCRdb to 2020 to 2023). Broadly, across the study: The approximately 33 treated patients were approximately 60% male and 37.5% female, with a mean age of about 43 years. Prior to enrollment, patients had been given standard therapy consisting of radiotherapy alone, temozolomide alone, or radiochemotherapy with temozolomide, with the combination given to most patients. Peripheral blood was collected at six visits: V03 (baseline), V05, V07, V10, V12 and V13. For exploratory analyses, longitudinal TCRB deep sequencing was carried out in roughly 23 treated patients wherever samples were available.

The library was prepared using the immunoSEQ multiplex PCR assay. The hsTCRB Kit was used according to the manufacturer's protocol to amplify rearranged TCR beta chain sequences. TCRB libraries were sequenced on an Illumina MiSeq. Per the original workflow: Demultiplexing, trimming and gene mapping were performed with the kit vendor's proprietary platform. TCRdb took this table from immuneACCESS and kept in-frame rearrangements with V and J called. Such tables lack part of the clones; where checked against another copy, unresolved V genes explain under half of the gap, and the rest is unexplained. That table gives V, J and clone size, and the DNA gave D and trimming. For this sample the table gives 30,000 or so clones, of which about 88% were detected only once. 4.8% of the sample is held by the ten biggest clonotypes. For this clone: Its antigen is unknown. It has no much larger one-base neighbor in the sample; base qualities were not kept.

Including the terminal cysteine and phenylalanine, the CDR3 comprises 12 residues. Kept here is only the CDR3 DNA, which spans 36 bases and is read in frame from base 1. CDR1 and CDR2 are drawn from the germline V gene (reference sequence): MNHNY, SVGAGI. V lost 5 bases and J lost 9 bases; the stretch between them is 11 bases long. The paper as a whole reports these results and caveats: The authors noted that analyses of patient blood samples could not be reproduced because of sample limitations. Availability determined which PBMC samples were chosen for TCRB deep sequencing. No apparent relationship was observed between pseudoprogression and alterations in the top peripheral T cell clonotypes detected by TCRB sequencing. Across multiple MHC alleles, vaccine-induced immune responses were seen in 90% to 95% of patients.

The sample's time point, from its label and the paper: baseline, week 1 (first vaccination visit). The treatment or condition label corresponds to: pre-vaccination baseline after standard-of-care therapy. The donors had newly diagnosed IDH1-mutant astrocytomas of WHO grade 3 or 4 that showed loss of nuclear ATRX. The samples were drawn from NOA16, a multicentre, single-arm, open-label phase I trial in Germany that tested a mutant IDH1 peptide vaccine in humans for the first time. Blood drawn at visit V03 was used as the baseline sample for immunogenicity testing. Genomic DNA for TCRB sequencing was extracted from EDTA blood using the DNeasy Blood and Tissue Kit.

The TCR was taken from a middle-aged woman with glioma. The sample was PBMCs, taken from a glioma patient treated with radiotherapy, temozolomide or both. The chain uses TRBV6-6 and TRBJ1-5; too little of a D gene remains to name it. The bases read TGTGCCAGCAGTCCTGACACCCGGCCCCAGCATTTT. Its coded protein is CASSPDTRPQHF.